This entry concerns a single T cell receptor beta chain. V lost 7 bases to trimming and J lost 2 bases, with 11 bases between them. Germline loops: CDR1 SQVTM, CDR2 ANQGSEA. This CDR3 spans 12 amino acids. The data are from a study of identical twins. In TCRdb, the 5' RACE reads were re-called with MiXCR into one record per CDR3 protein. The repertoire holds hundreds of thousands of distinct CDR3 sequences, with around a tenth as singletons. The sample consisted of memory (CD45RO+) T cells sorted from blood. This clonotype was sampled from a woman younger than 30 in good health. The gene calls are TRBV29-1 and TRBJ2-5; D is perhaps TRBD1 (6 bases). This CDR3 is CSAKGQQETQYF. In DNA, the CDR3 is TGCAGCGCTAAGGGACAACAAGAGACCCAGTACTTC.